A selection of T cell receptor beta chains follows, all from one sample in a study of blood T cell repertoires in COVID-19. Only in-frame clones appear in the TCRdb table, and some are missing; sequencing was by immunoSEQ multiplex PCR. Of over 150,000 clones detected, 90% to 95% appear once; the ten largest clones hold roughly 0.76%. Sequencing input: peripheral blood. All receptors derive from a man aged 25-40 years with COVID-19, enrolled during active disease. Both conserved end residues are part of each CDR3. A D gene is named only where the DNA matches it firmly. The size entry is marked missing in some rows and otherwise reads once, few, many or a size class.

size	D	V	J	CDR3	DNA
-	-	TRBV7-3	TRBJ2-1	CASSSRGSSYNEQFF	TGTGCCAGCAGCTCCCGGGGGAGCTCCTACAATGAGCAGTTCTTC
-	-	TRBV25-1	TRBJ1-6	CASNLGQNNSPLHF	TGTGCCAGCAACCTTGGACAGAATAATTCACCCCTCCACTTT
-	TRBD1	TRBV4-1	TRBJ2-6	CASSQVLGDSISGANVLTF	TGCGCCAGCAGCCAAGTTCTGGGGGACAGTATCTCTGGGGCCAACGTCCTGACTTTC
-	TRBD2	TRBV2	TRBJ2-5	CASRRKSGGALQETQYF	TGTGCCAGCAGGCGTAAAAGCGGGGGGGCCCTCCAAGAGACCCAGTACTTC
-	-	TRBV25-1	TRBJ2-1	CASSNWREQFF	TGTGCCAGCAGTAACTGGAGAGAGCAGTTCTTC
-	-	TRBV28	TRBJ1-4	CASIHREKLFF	TGTGCCAGCATCCACCGGGAAAAACTGTTTTTT
-	-	TRBV5-1	TRBJ1-2	CASSLDASAGYTF	TGCGCCAGCAGCCTGGACGCCAGCGCGGGCTACACCTTC
once	-	TRBV12-3/TRBV12-4	TRBJ1-3	CASSLGPGNTIYF	TGTGCCAGCAGTTTGGGCCCTGGAAACACCATATATTTT
-	-	TRBV11-2	TRBJ1-1	CASSPMVWALVGAFF	TGTGCCAGCAGCCCAATGGTTTGGGCTCTGGTAGGAGCTTTCTTT
-	TRBD1	TRBV19	TRBJ2-7	CASRKQGERFYEQYF	TGTGCCAGTAGAAAACAGGGGGAGAGATTCTACGAGCAGTACTTC
-	-	TRBV4-1	TRBJ1-1	CASSQVGWFGRATEAFF	TGCGCCAGCAGCCAAGTGGGGTGGTTTGGCAGGGCCACTGAAGCTTTCTTT
few	TRBD2	TRBV5-4	TRBJ2-5	CASSFRLAGGRETQYF	TGTGCCAGCAGCTTTAGACTAGCGGGGGGCCGGGAGACCCAGTACTTC
-	-	TRBV18	TRBJ1-1	CASSPRDMNTEAFF	TGTGCCAGCTCACCAAGGGACATGAACACTGAAGCTTTCTTT
-	-	TRBV27	TRBJ2-7	CASSLATGTIHEQYF	TGTGCCAGCAGTCTGGCCACCGGGACAATCCACGAGCAGTACTTC
-	TRBD1	TRBV27	TRBJ1-4	CASRPGQGGEKLFF	TGTGCCAGCAGACCAGGACAGGGAGGTGAAAAACTGTTTTTT
-	-	TRBV27	TRBJ1-1	CASSFSAGTNTEAFF	TGTGCCAGCAGTTTTTCGGCGGGGACGAACACTGAAGCTTTCTTT
-	-	TRBV5-1	TRBJ2-5	CASSSQETQYF	TGCGCCAGCAGTTCACAAGAGACCCAGTACTTC
-	-	TRBV19	TRBJ1-2	CASSMRWEDGYTF	TGTGCCAGTAGTATGCGTTGGGAGGATGGCTACACCTTC
-	TRBD1	TRBV5-1	TRBJ1-5	CASSSTGGNQPQHF	TGCGCCAGCAGTTCAACAGGGGGCAATCAGCCCCAGCATTTT
few	TRBD1	TRBV23-1	TRBJ1-6	CASSQLDRPYNSPLHF	TGCGCCAGCAGTCAATTGGACAGGCCTTATAATTCACCCCTCCACTTT
-	-	TRBV7-3	TRBJ2-7	CASSLIVGGALYF	TGTGCCAGCAGCTTAATAGTGGGGGGGGCCCTGTACTTC
-	-	TRBV19	TRBJ2-7	CASSPGISYEQYF	TGTGCCAGTAGTCCCGGGATTTCCTACGAGCAGTACTTC
-	-	TRBV10-3	TRBJ2-7	CAISEYGTYEQYF	TGTGCCATCAGTGAGTACGGTACCTACGAGCAGTACTTC
-	TRBD1	TRBV5-1	TRBJ2-5	CASSWGQGRVQETQYF	TGCGCCAGCAGCTGGGGACAGGGACGGGTCCAAGAGACCCAGTACTTC
-	-	TRBV7-2	TRBJ2-1	CASTIDSSYNEQFF	TGTGCCAGCACAATAGATAGCTCCTACAATGAGCAGTTCTTC
few	TRBD1	TRBV5-1	TRBJ2-7	CASSSPPGQGAYEQYF	TGCGCCAGCAGCTCCCCGCCGGGACAGGGGGCTTACGAGCAGTACTTC